This T cell receptor beta chain was identified during a study of vaccination and CD4 T cells after COVID-19. As for the study in general: The cells in question were stimulated using overlapping spike peptides derived from SARS-CoV-2, HCoV-NL63, HCoV-OC43 and HCoV-229E. Regarding the study as a whole: Within the convalescent patients, a median about 90% of the SARS-CoV-2-reactive clones were ones that appeared only post-vaccination.

Specified treatment: roughly ten-day PBMC culture with coronavirus spike peptide pools or control peptides (ViraFEST assay). ViraFEST expanded antigen-specific T cells with peptide pools, then sequenced TCRs. In this sample, this clonotype turned up a few times. The target antigen is unknown. The Oncomine TCR Beta short-read assay sequenced DNA from cultured CD4+ T cells. One entry per CDR3 protein, called by TCRdb with MiXCR from the PCR reads. The sample includes around 13,000 distinct CDR3 sequences, approximately 25% of them seen just once. The sequence was collected from a human donor who had recovered from COVID-19. The input for sequencing was CD4+ T cells from blood, cultured in vitro, taken after SARS-CoV-2 vaccination.

In DNA, the CDR3 is TGCAGTGCTAGAGATCAGGGACGGGGGTGGCAAGAGACCCAGTACTTC. Its protein is CSARDQGRGWQETQYF. The V call is TRBV20-1, the J call TRBJ2-5, with D maybe TRBD2 (6 bases). V dropped 0 bases and J dropped 2 bases, with 16 bases sitting between them. This CDR3 is 16 amino acids long. Per the germline V gene, CDR1 is DFQATT and CDR2 is SNEGSKA (reference sequence).